This TCR beta chain stems from a study of OX40 agonist ivuxolimab in advanced cancers. Losses at the gene ends were 6 bases for V and 0 bases for J; bases not matched to a gene: 7. The CDR3 consists of 15 residues. The germline gives CDR1 SGHAT, CDR2 FQDESV (reference sequence). Sequenced by immunoSEQ multiplex PCR; TCRdb stores in-frame clones only, minus some. The sample comprises approximately 58,000 clones, 82% of which are singletons, and almost 1.5% rests with the top ten. The chain uses TRBV11-1 and TRBJ2-7, with 8 bases aligning to TRBD1. The source was CD4+ or CD8+ T cells sorted from blood, collected in a trial of the OX40 agonist ivuxolimab. This clonotype was sampled from an adult with an advanced solid tumor such as melanoma, head and neck, liver or kidney cancer. The CDR3 sequence is CASRRGQGASYEQYF. CDR3 bases: TGTGCCAGCAGGCGAGGGCAGGGGGCCTCCTACGAGCAGTACTTC. The whole variable domain, remainder taken from reference TRBV11-1 and TRBJ2-7, is EAEVAQSPRYKITEKSQAVAFWCDPISGHATLYWYRQILGQGPELLVQFQDESVVDDSQLPKDRFSAERLKGVDSTLKIQPAELGDSAMYLCASRRGQGASYEQYFGPGTRLTVT.